Below are 11 T cell receptor beta chains sequenced from a single sample in a study of shared clonotypes between healthy human individuals (dated by TCRdb to the early 2020s). The library was obtained by the immunoSEQ multiplex PCR assay. TCRdb re-hosts the immuneACCESS table, in-frame sequences only. Its copies lack some clones; in the studies checked, an unresolved V gene accounts for under half of them, and the cause for the rest is not known. The sample includes about 2.4 million clones, with over 85% observed a single time. Over 0.12% of the sample belongs to the ten largest clones. Sequencing used naive CD4+ T cells sorted from blood. Explained via the paper, the cell subset or site label denotes: CD45RA+ positively selected. The receptors were gathered from a man aged 18 to 29 in good health.

Only one count was recorded for this clone. This chain uses TRBV4-1 with TRBJ2-1; the D call may be TRBD1 or TRBD2 (5 bases each). Between the trimmed V and J ends, which lost 3 bases and 2 bases, there was a span of 11 bases. This CDR3 contains 15 residues. CDR1 is MGHRA, CDR2 YSYEKL, per germline. Here the CDR3 reads CASSQGTGTYNEQFF. DNA of the CDR3: TGCGCCAGCAGCCAGGGGACGGGTACCTACAATGAGCAGTTCTTC.

This chain links TRBV28 with TRBJ1-1; 7 nucleotides line up with TRBD1. The junction had 10 bases not matched to a gene; V was cut back by 4 bases and J by 5 bases. The CDR3 consists of 15 residues. CDR1 is MDHEN, CDR2 SYDVKM, per germline. As DNA, the CDR3 is TGTGCCAGCAGTTCGGGAGACAGGGAGGGGACTGAAGCTTTCTTT. Its translation: CASSSGDREGTEAFF.

As to this clone: Additional DNA sequences in this sample encode the identical CDR3. The chain joins TRBV6-1 to TRBJ2-3; TRBD2 aligns across 14 bases. Germline loops: CDR1 MNHNS, CDR2 SASEGT. The length of the CDR3 is 15 residues. J was trimmed by 3 bases and V by 8 bases; bases with no gene match: 4. CDR3: CASRRLAGGTDTQYF. Written as DNA, the CDR3 is TGTGCCAGCCGCCGACTAGCGGGAGGGACAGATACGCAGTATTTT.

The chain joins TRBV13 to TRBJ2-3; no reliable D call. Germline CDR1 reads PRHDT; CDR2 reads FYEKMQ (reference sequence). Deletions cut 3 bases from V and 0 bases from J, with 13 bases between. The CDR3 extends over 16 amino acids. CDR3 sequence: CASSLKVAFSTDTQYF. The CDR3 DNA is TGTGCCAGCAGCTTGAAAGTAGCATTCAGCACAGATACGCAGTATTTT.

The CDR3 bases are TGTGCCAGCTCACCGGAGTCGCCGTCCTCCTACGAGCAGTACTTC. It encodes CASSPESPSSYEQYF. The V call is TRBV18, the J call TRBJ2-7; D is unresolved. Trimming stripped 3 bases from V and 0 bases from J, with 12 bases between. CDR1 KGHSH and CDR2 LQKENI come from the germline V gene. There are 15 residues in the CDR3.

J is TRBJ2-3 and V is TRBV2; unclear D gene. Germline-derived CDR1 and CDR2 are SNHLY and FYNNEI. Trimming stripped 4 bases from V and 1 base from J, with 15 bases between. This CDR3 has 16 amino acids. DNA for the CDR3: TGTGCCAGCAGTGCTTGGAACGGTGGTCGCACAGATACGCAGTATTTT. Its translation: CASSAWNGGRTDTQYF.

For this clone: This sample includes further DNA sequences coding for the same CDR3. The chain employs TRBV9 and TRBJ2-5; D call uncertain. Per germline, CDR1 SGDLS and CDR2 YYNGEE. This CDR3 is built from 14 residues. V was shortened by 2 bases and J by 3 bases, with 11 bases between the two germline ends. The CDR3 reads CASSVASVKETQYF. In nucleotides, the CDR3 is TGTGCCAGCAGCGTTGCCTCGGTAAAAGAGACCCAGTACTTC.

The chain combines TRBV11-2 with TRBJ2-5; TRBD2 matches 15 bases. The CDR3 consists of 16 residues. Germline trimming cut 5 bases from V and 1 base from J; bases unmatched to any gene: 2. Germline-derived CDR1 and CDR2 are SGHAT and FQNNGV. The CDR3: CASSRTSGGAQETQYF. The CDR3, as DNA: TGTGCCAGCAGCCGGACTAGCGGGGGGGCCCAAGAGACCCAGTACTTC.

Points on this clone: Other nucleotide sequences from this sample produce the same CDR3. The chain uses TRBV19 and TRBJ2-7; 13 positions agree with TRBD2. CDR1 and CDR2 from the germline V gene are LNHDA and SQIVND (reference sequence). The junction had 2 bases not matched to a gene; V was cut back by 4 bases and J by 2 bases. This CDR3 has 15 amino acids. The CDR3 DNA sequence: TGTGCCAGTAGTACACTAGCGGGAGGGCCCTACGAGCAGTACTTC. Translating it yields CASSTLAGGPYEQYF.

This chain uses TRBV5-4 with TRBJ2-1; TRBD2 matches 10 bases. The germline CDR1 and CDR2 sequences are SGHNT and YYREEE (reference sequence). The trim removed 4 bases at V and 4 bases at J, leaving 5 bases unmatched. The CDR3 sequence is 15 residues long. The CDR3 region has the DNA TGTGCCAGCAGCGCCGGACTAGCGGATTACAATGAGCAGTTCTTC. It encodes CASSAGLADYNEQFF.

This clone was observed a few times. The genes are TRBV6-5 and TRBJ2-2; D perhaps matches TRBD1 (5 bases). Germline V gene sequence: CDR1 MNHEY, CDR2 SVGAGI. Deletions cut 6 bases from V and 4 bases from J, with 12 bases between. This CDR3 region has 14 residues. CDR3 amino acids: CASRRDRSTGELFF. For the CDR3, the DNA is TGTGCCAGCAGACGCGACAGATCCACCGGGGAGCTGTTTTTT.